The rows below give T cell receptor beta chains drawn from one sample of a study of early T cells in non-severe SARS-CoV-2 infection. TCRdb passed the 5' RACE reads through MiXCR, listing each CDR3 protein once. The sample has some 49,000 distinct CDR3 sequences, around 8% seen once. Sequenced input: whole blood. These receptors were collected from an adult who was a healthcare worker with PCR-confirmed SARS-CoV-2 infection or an uninfected control (not recorded which). CDR3s include the opening cysteine and the closing phenylalanine or tryptophan. The D gene is left open where the match is weak. Expanded clones get a size class; other rows say once, few or many, or leave the size out.

TRBV11-2	.	many	TRBJ2-1	TGTGCCAGCAGCTCGTCGCGTGCTTACGACAATGAGCAGTTCTTC	CASSSSRAYDNEQFF
TRBV18	TRBD1	.	TRBJ1-4	TGTGCCAGCTCACCATATCCCGGGACAGCCTCCGAAAAACTGTTTTTT	CASSPYPGTASEKLFF
TRBV2	TRBD2	.	TRBJ2-1	TGTGCCAGCAGTCAAGAAGTCGGGACTAGCCAGTTCTTC	CASSQEVGTSQFF
TRBV11-2	TRBD2	many	TRBJ2-1	TGTGCCAGCACGGATGGGGCGGGAGTGTCTGAGCAGTTCTTC	CASTDGAGVSEQFF
TRBV25-1	.	many	TRBJ1-6	TGTGCCAGCAGTGACGGACGGAAAAATTCACCCCTCCACTTT	CASSDGRKNSPLHF
TRBV4-1	.	.	TRBJ2-2	TGCGCCAGCAGCCAAGGACCGAACACCGGGGAGCTGTTTTTT	CASSQGPNTGELFF
TRBV20-1	.	many	TRBJ2-1	TGCAGTGCTAGTCGTAGTGGGTCAGGTCTCCATGAGCAGTTCTTC	CSASRSGSGLHEQFF
TRBV7-8	.	few	TRBJ2-5	TGTGCCAGCAGCCCGGAGGGCCGCGAGACCCAGTACTTC	CASSPEGRETQYF
TRBV18	TRBD1	.	TRBJ2-1	TGTGCCAGCTCGGGTCCCGGGACAGGCCGGGGCAATGAGCAGTTCTTC	CASSGPGTGRGNEQFF
TRBV7-2	.	many	TRBJ2-1	TGTGCCAGCAGCTTAGATGTATCCAGGGGGGACAATGAGCAGTTCTTC	CASSLDVSRGDNEQFF
TRBV20-1	TRBD2	.	TRBJ2-1	TGCAGTGCTAGAGATCTGCTCGTGATTAGCGGGGTTTACAATGAGCAGTTCTTC	CSARDLLVISGVYNEQFF
TRBV7-2	TRBD2	.	TRBJ2-1	TGTGCCAGCACCCTACGGGCGGGGGCCTACAATGAGCAGTTCTTC	CASTLRAGAYNEQFF
TRBV20-1	.	few	TRBJ2-5	TGCAGTGCTAGAGATCAGCCCCTCCTAGGGACCCAGTACTTC	CSARDQPLLGTQYF
TRBV9	.	few	TRBJ1-1	TGTGCCAGCAGTCCCTCCCTCGGGGGGCGGTCGGGCACTGAAGCTTTCTTT	CASSPSLGGRSGTEAFF
TRBV6-2/TRBV6-3	.	few	TRBJ1-3	TGTGCCAGCAGCAGACGGACAGCTAGCTCTGGAAACACCATATATTTT	CASSRRTASSGNTIYF
TRBV20-1	.	many	TRBJ2-7	TGCAGTGCTAGAAAACGTCCGGGGGCCTCCTACGAGCAGTACTTC	CSARKRPGASYEQYF
TRBV27	.	.	TRBJ1-5	TGTGCCAGCAGTTTAAGTGGTCGCAGCAATCAGCCCCAGCATTTT	CASSLSGRSNQPQHF
TRBV11-1	.	few	TRBJ2-1	TGTGCCAGCAGCCGCCCGGCAAATCGTAGAGAGTACAATGAGCAGTTCTTC	CASSRPANRREYNEQFF
TRBV12-3/TRBV12-4	TRBD2	few	TRBJ2-1	TGTGCCAGCAGTTTAGGATGGACTAGAACTGAGCAGTTCTTC	CASSLGWTRTEQFF
TRBV7-8	TRBD2	.	TRBJ2-3	TGTGCCAGCAGCTTAGTAGCGGGGGGGGACACAGATACGCAGTATTTT	CASSLVAGGDTDTQYF
TRBV12-3/TRBV12-4	TRBD2	few	TRBJ2-1	TGTGCCAGCAGTCGGGAACTAGCGTTGGATGAGCAGTTCTTC	CASSRELALDEQFF
TRBV7-9	.	.	TRBJ2-1	TGTGCCAGCAGCAAGTCGACAGGAACCTCCTACAATGAGCAGTTCTTC	CASSKSTGTSYNEQFF
TRBV5-8	.	few	TRBJ2-1	TGTGCCAGCAGCTCCTTTGATAACAGGGTCAATGAGCAGTTCTTC	CASSSFDNRVNEQFF
TRBV20-1	TRBD2	.	TRBJ2-3	TGCAGTGCTAGACGCGGGAGCAGTTCAGATACGCAGTATTTT	CSARRGSSSDTQYF
TRBV29-1	.	many	TRBJ2-2	TGCAGCGTTAGTACCGGGACGGCCGTCATCACCGGGGAGCTGTTTTTT	CSVSTGTAVITGELFF
TRBV15	.	.	TRBJ2-2	TGTGCCACCAGCAGAGTTCTATCTCGGAACACCGGGGAGCTGTTTTTT	CATSRVLSRNTGELFF
TRBV28	.	.	TRBJ2-5	TGTGCCAGCAGAGGAGACGGCCAAGAGACCCAGTACTTC	CASRGDGQETQYF
TRBV10-3	.	.	TRBJ2-3	TGTGCCATCAGTGATTCGGAAACGCAGTATTTT	CAISDSETQYF
TRBV5-3	.	many	TRBJ2-3	TGTGCCAGAAGCTTCACAGATACGCAGTATTTT	CARSFTDTQYF
TRBV18	.	many	TRBJ1-1	TGTGCCAGCTCACCAGTTAGGCTCTCGGGCACTGAAGCTTTCTTT	CASSPVRLSGTEAFF
TRBV29-1	TRBD2	few	TRBJ2-1	TGCAGCGCTGTAGCGGGAGAGTACAATGAGCAGTTCTTC	CSAVAGEYNEQFF
TRBV7-2	.	medium-sized	TRBJ2-3	TGTGCCAGCAGCTTTACTAGAGACACAGATACGCAGTATTTT	CASSFTRDTDTQYF
TRBV12-3/TRBV12-4	TRBD1	few	TRBJ2-5	TGTGCCAGCAGTGCGACCGGGACAGGGTCCCGGGAGACCCAGTACTTC	CASSATGTGSRETQYF
TRBV12-3/TRBV12-4	.	.	TRBJ1-1	TGTGCCAGCTTCCGTCGGGGGAACACTGAAGCTTTCTTT	CASFRRGNTEAFF
TRBV9	TRBD1	few	TRBJ2-2	TGTGCCAGCAGCGCGTCTACAGGGGGCCGGACCGGGGAGCTGTTTTTT	CASSASTGGRTGELFF
TRBV6-5	TRBD1	few	TRBJ1-5	TGTGCCAGCAGTTATGGGACAGGGCGGCAGCCCCAGCATTTT	CASSYGTGRQPQHF
TRBV7-6	.	.	TRBJ2-1	TGTGCCAGCAGCACCCGACTCAATGAGCAGTTCTTC	CASSTRLNEQFF
TRBV9	TRBD2	.	TRBJ2-5	TGTGCCAGCAGCGTAGTGGCTAGCGGGGGGAAAGAGACCCAGTACTTC	CASSVVASGGKETQYF
TRBV5-6	TRBD1	.	TRBJ2-7	TGTGCCAGCAGCGCCGGGGACAGCTTCTACGAGCAGTACTTC	CASSAGDSFYEQYF
TRBV20-1	.	.	TRBJ1-1	TGCAGTGCTAGATCACACGGGCAGACTGAAGCTTTCTTT	CSARSHGQTEAFF